Listed below are T cell receptor beta chains from one sample, sequenced in a study of blood T cell repertoires in COVID-19. Sequencing used immunoSEQ multiplex PCR; TCRdb keeps in-frame clones, though not all of them. The sample contains about 280,000 clones, 90% of which appear only once. The material sequenced was PBMCs or T cells enriched from blood (not recorded which). The receptors were gathered from a woman younger than 30 with acute COVID-19. CDR3s include the opening cysteine and the closing phenylalanine or tryptophan. Each record gives: V gene, clone size, J gene, CDR3 protein. Size tells how often a clone was seen (once, few, many) or the class of an expanded clone, and some rows leave it out.

TRBV7-2	-	TRBJ1-1	CASSFGQDTEAFF
TRBV6-5	-	TRBJ2-1	CASSFDRGHNEQFF
TRBV28	-	TRBJ2-7	CASSLPTGIPTYEQYF
TRBV5-4	-	TRBJ1-4	CASSLGSGTGGEKLFF
TRBV28	-	TRBJ2-1	CASTLAGGGEQFF
TRBV30	once	TRBJ2-7	CAWRGQRRFYEQYF
TRBV5-6	-	TRBJ1-2	CASSLDRGDYGYTF
TRBV2	-	TRBJ2-4	CASSVDSSQNIQYF
TRBV25-1	-	TRBJ1-3	CASSRGTGNTIYF
TRBV5-4	-	TRBJ2-1	CASSPPGGTDEQFF
TRBV29-1	-	TRBJ2-7	CSVEGGGSYEQYF
TRBV5-6	-	TRBJ2-5	CASMGPGETQYF